This T cell receptor beta chain derives from a study of blood T cell repertoires in COVID-19 (TCRdb year 2020). About the study as a whole: Samples covering the acute and convalescent phases of COVID-19 were provided by collaborators in the United States, Italy and Spain. The material from the prospective study consisted of cDNA or gDNA derived from T cells, B-cell-depleted T cells, or PBMCs. Subjects who had been exposed to COVID-19, were actively infected with it, or had recovered from it provided the deeply sampled blood TCRbeta repertoires that made up the dataset. The repertoires were made available in a free public database intended to serve as a resource for research on the immune response to SARS-CoV-2. Samples came from the ongoing ImmuneRACE study (first 160 participants) plus 1,254 subjects from 6 global collaborators. The sample metadata nearly always contained a de-identified subject ID, COVID-19 status, age in years and sex. HLA class I and class II types, where available, came from metadata supplied by the sample provider rather than from assay-based typing. General conclusions and limits of the study: The amount of clinical and demographic metadata varied by source and participant and was provided uncurated.

TCRbeta CDR3 regions were amplified from genomic DNA using the immunoSEQ Assay, a bias-controlled multiplex PCR. The paper's processing steps were these. The number of nucleated cells in each sample was estimated by amplification of reference gene primers within the assay. To quantify the absolute abundance of each unique TCRbeta CDR3 rearrangement, sequence reads were collapsed and filtered. For each sample, productive Simpson clonality was calculated by taking the square root of Simpson's diversity index across productive rearrangements. In its TCRdb copy, this immuneACCESS table keeps in-frame sequences only and misses some clones. Where compared with another copy, unresolved V genes explain less than half of these, and the others have no known cause. The DNA was the basis for D and trimming; V, J and clone size are from that table. This sample is represented by 200,000 to 250,000 clones; under 90% of them were singletons. The ten largest clones take up roughly 18% of the sample.

As for this clone: Its recognized antigen is unknown. Base qualities were left out, and no much larger clone turns up one base away.

Sequences MGHDK (CDR1) and SYGVNS (CDR2) are obtained from the germline V gene. V loses 0 bases, J loses 7 bases, and the germline ends lie 10 bases apart. The CDR3 sequence holds 15 residues, the cysteine and phenylalanine included. The read is trimmed to its CDR3 DNA, 45 bases read in frame from base 1. Collaborating institutions collected whole blood in K2EDTA tubes following their own protocols. For TCRbeta analysis, collaborator samples were shipped as frozen whole blood, as isolated PBMCs, or as DNA extracted from either sample type. Sample: peripheral blood. This clonotype originated in a woman of 80 years or more with active or convalescent COVID-19. This receptor chain uses TRBV25-1 and TRBJ1-6; the D gene is perhaps TRBD1, from 5 matching bases. In nucleotide form, the sequence is TGTGCCAGCAGTGAATATCGGGGGGAAAATTCACCCCTCCACTTT. Translated, it gives CASSEYRGENSPLHF.